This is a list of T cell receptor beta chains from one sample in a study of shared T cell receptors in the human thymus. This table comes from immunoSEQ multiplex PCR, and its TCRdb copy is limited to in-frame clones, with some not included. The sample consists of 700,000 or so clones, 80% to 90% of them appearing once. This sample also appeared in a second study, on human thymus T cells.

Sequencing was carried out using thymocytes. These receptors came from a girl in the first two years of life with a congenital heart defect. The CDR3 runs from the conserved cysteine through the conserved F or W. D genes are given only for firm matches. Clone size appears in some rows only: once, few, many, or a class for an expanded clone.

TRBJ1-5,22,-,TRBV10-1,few,TGCGCCAGCAGTGAGTCTCCATTACAGGGACGCCATCTCTCATATAGCAATCAGCCCCAGCATTTT,CASSESPLQGRHLSYSNQPQHF
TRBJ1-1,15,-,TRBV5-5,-,TGTGCCAGCAGCTTACGGACAGCCATGAACACTGAAGCTTTCTTT,CASSLRTAMNTEAFF
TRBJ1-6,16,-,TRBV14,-,TGTGCCAGCAGCCCGCGGCTTGGGACATATAATTCACCCCTCCACTTT,CASSPRLGTYNSPLHF
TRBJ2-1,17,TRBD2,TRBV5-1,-,TGCGCCAGCAGCTTGGTCTCGCGGGGGGTAACCTACAATGAGCAGTTCTTC,CASSLVSRGVTYNEQFF
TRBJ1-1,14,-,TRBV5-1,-,TGCGCCAGCAGCTTGCGGGGGGGGAACACTGAAGCTTTCTTT,CASSLRGGNTEAFF
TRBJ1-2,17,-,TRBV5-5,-,TGTGCCAGCAGCTTGGGGTCAGGGTTCCCGGATAACTATGGCTACACCTTC,CASSLGSGFPDNYGYTF
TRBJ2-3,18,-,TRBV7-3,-,TGTGCCAGCAGCTTAAGTGGGGGGGGCCTTGAGAACACAGATACGCAGTATTTT,CASSLSGGGLENTDTQYF
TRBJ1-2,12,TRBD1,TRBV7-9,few,TGTGCCAGCAGTTTTCCCGGGACAGCGATACACTTC,CASSFPGTAIHF
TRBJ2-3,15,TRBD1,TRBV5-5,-,TGTGCCAGCAGCCTGAGAGGGGGCAGGAGGGATACGCAGTATTTT,CASSLRGGRRDTQYF
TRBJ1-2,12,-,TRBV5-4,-,TGTGCCAGCAGCCTCTACGGGGTCGGCTACACCTTC,CASSLYGVGYTF
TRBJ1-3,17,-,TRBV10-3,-,TGTGCCATCAGGGATACAGGAGAGGCGGTCTCTGGAAACACCATATATTTT,CAIRDTGEAVSGNTIYF
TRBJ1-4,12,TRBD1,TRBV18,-,TGTGCCAGCTCACAGGGGGCTGAAAAACTGTTTTTT,CASSQGAEKLFF
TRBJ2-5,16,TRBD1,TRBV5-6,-,TGTGCCAGCAGCACCCCGAGCAGGGGGCGAGGGGAGACCCAGTACTTC,CASSTPSRGRGETQYF
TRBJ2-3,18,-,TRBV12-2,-,TGTGCAAGTCGCTATAGGAGTAGGTCTAGCGGGCAAACAGATACGCAGTATTTT,CASRYRSRSSGQTDTQYF
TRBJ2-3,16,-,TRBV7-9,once,TGTGCCAGCAGCTTAGCTTGGGGGGGGCGCACAGATACGCAGTATTTT,CASSLAWGGRTDTQYF
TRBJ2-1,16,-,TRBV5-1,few,TGCGCCAGCAGCCCTCCGGAAGGGGGGGCTTGGAATGAGCAGTTCTTC,CASSPPEGGAWNEQFF
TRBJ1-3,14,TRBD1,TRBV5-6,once,TGTGCCAGCAGCTGGCAGGGGGGAGGAAACACCATATATTTT,CASSWQGGGNTIYF
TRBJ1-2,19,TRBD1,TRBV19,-,TGTGCCAGTAGTATAAGGTACGCGGACAGGGGCCAACGGGACTATGGCTACACCTTC,CASSIRYADRGQRDYGYTF
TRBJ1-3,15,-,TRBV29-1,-,TGCAGCGTCCATGCTGGACAGTCCTCTGGAAACACCATATATTTT,CSVHAGQSSGNTIYF
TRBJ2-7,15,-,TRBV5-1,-,TGCGCCAGCAGCCCCAGGGGAATTGGGGTTTACGAGCAGTACTTC,CASSPRGIGVYEQYF
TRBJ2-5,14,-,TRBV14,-,TGTGCCAGCAGCCACGATTCAAAGGGGGAGACCCAGTACTTC,CASSHDSKGETQYF
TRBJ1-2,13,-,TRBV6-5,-,TGTGCCAGCAGTTGCCGGGACTTAGGTGGCTACACCTTC,CASSCRDLGGYTF
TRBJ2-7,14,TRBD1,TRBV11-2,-,TGTGCCAGCAGCTTGAGGACAGGGAGATACGAGCAGTACTTC,CASSLRTGRYEQYF
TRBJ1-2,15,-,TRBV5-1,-,TGCGCCAGCAGTCCGGTGGCGGGGGTGAACTATGGCTACACCTTC,CASSPVAGVNYGYTF
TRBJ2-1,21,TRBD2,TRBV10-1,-,TGCGCCAGCAGTGACCGCAACCGGACTAGCGGGGGGGCATCAAGGTACAATGAGCAGTTCTTC,CASSDRNRTSGGASRYNEQFF
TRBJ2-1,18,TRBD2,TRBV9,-,TGTGCCAGCAGCATGGGACTAGCGGGGGGGATTATCTACAATGAGCAGTTCTTC,CASSMGLAGGIIYNEQFF
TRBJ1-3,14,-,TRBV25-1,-,TGTGCCAGCAGTAGGGGTCCCTCTGGAAACACCATATATTTT,CASSRGPSGNTIYF